These 2 T cell receptor beta chains were sequenced from one sample in a study of patients and donors after allogeneic stem cell transplantation. TCRdb processed the RT-PCR reads anew with MiXCR; each CDR3 protein has one entry. The sample consists of 150,000 to 200,000 distinct CDR3 sequences, approximately 24% of them appearing once. The specimen sequenced was blood, either unsorted or a sorted T cell fraction (not recorded which). These receptors were obtained from a human donor who was either an allogeneic HSCT recipient or a stem cell or donor lymphocyte infusion donor (not recorded which). It is not recorded whose cells these are; they may come from a transplant donor.

This clonotype came up a few times. This chain connects TRBV28 to TRBJ2-1; D might be TRBD1 (6 bases). This CDR3 contains 15 residues. Germline V lookup: CDR1 MDHEN, CDR2 SYDVKM. V lost 2 bases and J 4 bases, leaving 12 bases between the germline ends. CDR3 region: CASSLPRGFYNEQFF. Written as DNA, the CDR3 is TGTGCCAGCAGTTTACCCAGGGGTTTTTACAATGAGCAGTTCTTC.

This clonotype has only a few counts. The genes are TRBV6-6 and TRBJ2-3; TRBD2 matches at 10 bases. Trimming cost V 4 bases and J 7 bases; bases outside gene matches: 8. This CDR3 has 15 residues. CDR1 is MNHNY and CDR2 is SVGAGI in the germline V gene (reference sequence). The CDR3 protein is CASSSLTSGPNTQYF. DNA for the CDR3: TGTGCCAGCAGTTCCCTGACTAGCGGGCCGAATACGCAGTATTTT.